This T cell receptor beta chain comes out of a study of T cell responses to AZD1222 COVID-19 vaccine. Findings and caveats of the study: There were mostly white British donors and more females than males, and clonal diversity was possibly underestimated. Reportedly, nearly half the spike-specific TCRs target unmutated variant regions.

Repertoires were generated with immunoSEQ multiplex PCR, while TCRdb's copy carries only in-frame clones and drops some. The sample contains 75,000 to 85,000 clones, about nine tenths of which appear only once. This clone was found once. The antigen is unknown. The CDR3 extends over 17 amino acids. Per germline, CDR1 SEHNR and CDR2 FQNEAQ (reference sequence). V lost 1 base and J lost 3, with 16 bases in between. Sequenced material: peripheral blood, taken on day 0 of AZD1222 vaccination. J is TRBJ1-3 and V is TRBV7-9; D not resolved. The TCR originated in an adult in good health. CDR3 nucleotides: TGTGCCAGCAGCTTAGATCTGGGCGGCGGACTTGGAAACACCATATATTTT. Translating it yields CASSLDLGGGLGNTIYF. Looking up the rest from reference TRBV7-9 and TRBJ1-3 gives the full variable domain: DTGVSQNPRHKITKRGQNVTFRCDPISEHNRLYWYRQTLGQGPEFLTYFQNEAQLEKSRLLSDRFSAERPKGSFSTLEIQRTEQGDSAMYLCASSLDLGGGLGNTIYFGEGSWLTVV.